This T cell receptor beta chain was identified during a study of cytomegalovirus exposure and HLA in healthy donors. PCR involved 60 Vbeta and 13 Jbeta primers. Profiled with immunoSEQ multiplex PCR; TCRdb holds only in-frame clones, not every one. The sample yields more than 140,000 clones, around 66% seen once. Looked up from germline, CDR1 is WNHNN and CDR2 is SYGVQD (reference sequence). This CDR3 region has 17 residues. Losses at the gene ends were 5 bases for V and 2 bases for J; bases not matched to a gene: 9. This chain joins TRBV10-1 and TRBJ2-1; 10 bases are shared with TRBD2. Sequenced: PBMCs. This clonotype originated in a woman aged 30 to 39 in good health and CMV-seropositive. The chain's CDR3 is CASSTSVLAGAYNEQFF. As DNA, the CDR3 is TGCGCCAGCAGTACATCGGTCCTAGCGGGGGCCTACAATGAGCAGTTCTTC.